What follows is one TCR beta chain and its context. Antigen unknown. Germline CDR1 and CDR2: ENHRY and SYGVKD. V was trimmed by 4 bases and J by 5 bases, leaving 6 bases between them. CDR3 length: 11 amino acids. These data originate in a study of Ad26.COV2.S vaccination and SARS-CoV-2 variants. In the study overall: The trial was COV1001 and the donor's arm was Ad26.COV2.S. General study points: Vaccinees and placebo recipients showed similar non-spike TCR breadth. Post-vaccination spike-specific CD8+ and CD4+ T cell responses reportedly had substantial breadth.

Treatment reported: over 15 received Ad26.COV2.S at low or high dose, single or two shots; about 5 received placebo; per-sample allocation not given. Sampling was done on day 63 after the first vaccine or placebo injection. Immunization relied on an Ad26 vector, which expressed Wuhan-strain SARS-CoV-2 spike. Sequencing was performed with immunoSEQ multiplex PCR; in TCRdb, only in-frame clones are kept and a portion is missing. Of hundreds of thousands of clones in the sample, around 86% are singletons; the top ten hold roughly 3.6%. The gene calls are TRBV10-3 and TRBJ2-7; D unclear. The TCR was taken from a person between 18 and 60 years old who received the Ad26.COV2.S COVID-19 vaccine or a placebo. This material consisted of peripheral blood, taken in a trial of Ad26.COV2.S vaccine versus placebo. The DNA for the CDR3 is TGTGCCATCAGTGGTGTAGACGAGCAGTACTTC. Its protein is CAISGVDEQYF.